The clone carrying this T cell receptor beta chain showed up many times. Unique molecular identifiers were built into the TCRbeta library. MiXCR, applied by TCRdb to the PCR reads, yields one record per CDR3 protein. Of some 600,000 distinct CDR3 sequences listed, around 16% were seen once; the top ten hold approximately 1.1%. The CDR3 is 15 residues long. The V and J ends lost 6 bases and 1 base, in that order; junction bases with no gene match: 7. Germline CDR1 is DFQATT and CDR2 is SNEGSKA (reference sequence). The data were obtained in a study of T-cell reconstitution after alpha-beta-depleted transplantation in children.

This chain connects TRBV20-1 to TRBJ2-7; 12 nucleotides line up with TRBD2. The TCR was taken from a human donor who donated a stem cell graft to a child with acute myeloid leukemia. Sequencing was performed on PBMCs from the stem cell graft donor, taken from the stem cell graft. CDR3 protein: CSAPPTSGGSYEQYV. The DNA of the CDR3 is TGCAGTGCCCCTCCGACTAGCGGGGGATCCTACGAGCAGTACGTC.